A selection of T cell receptor beta chains follows, all from one sample in a study of regulatory T cells in long-lasting Graves disease. TCRdb called the multiplex PCR reads again in MiXCR, with one record for every CDR3 protein. The sample shows 350,000 to 450,000 distinct CDR3 sequences, roughly a sixth of them seen only once. This same sample was also part of a study on T cells in Graves' hyperthyroidism and ophthalmopathy.

The material sequenced was peripheral blood mononuclear cells (PBMCs), taken at new diagnosis, from a patient treated with antithyroid drugs. The receptors shown here come from a man in his forties with Graves disease. CDR3s include the opening cysteine and the closing phenylalanine or tryptophan. A D gene is named only where the DNA matches it firmly. Not every row has a clone size; where given, it reads once, few, many or a size class.

V	J	size	D	length	DNA	CDR3
TRBV3-1	TRBJ2-3	many	-	13	TGTGCCAGCAGGCCACGGGCTTCAGATACGCAGTATTTT	CASRPRASDTQYF
TRBV30	TRBJ2-5	many	TRBD2	15	TGTGCCTGGAGTTTACCGGGACTAGCGGGAGAGACCCAGTACTTC	CAWSLPGLAGETQYF
TRBV3-1	TRBJ1-1	many	-	15	TGTGCCAGCAGCCAAGGAACAGGGTGGGGCACTGAAGCTTTCTTT	CASSQGTGWGTEAFF
TRBV5-5	TRBJ2-3	-	-	16	TGTGCCAGCAGCTATGCGATTGGAGGGGACACAGATACGCAGTATTTT	CASSYAIGGDTDTQYF
TRBV19	TRBJ2-3	few	-	15	TGTGCCAGTAGTACAAGGACAGATAGCACAGATACGCAGTATTTT	CASSTRTDSTDTQYF
TRBV2	TRBJ2-3	-	-	12	TGTGCCAGCAGTGTATATGGAGATACGCAGTATTTT	CASSVYGDTQYF
TRBV2	TRBJ1-5	many	-	13	TGTGCCAGCAGTGACGAAAGCAATCAGCCCCAGCATTTT	CASSDESNQPQHF
TRBV9	TRBJ2-1	many	TRBD2	16	TGTGCCAGCAGCGTGTCCAGCGGGGGGGCCTTTCATGAGCAGTTCTTC	CASSVSSGGAFHEQFF
TRBV10-3	TRBJ1-5	many	TRBD1	15	TGTGCCATCAGTGAACGCAGGGGGAATAATCAGCCCCAGCATTTT	CAISERRGNNQPQHF
TRBV6-5	TRBJ2-7	many	-	16	TGTGCCAGCAGTTACGAAGCCGGGATCCTCGGCTCCGAGCAGTACTTC	CASSYEAGILGSEQYF
TRBV18	TRBJ2-7	many	-	12	TGTGCCAGCTCACCCTCAAACTACGAGCAGTACTTC	CASSPSNYEQYF
TRBV20-1	TRBJ2-3	many	TRBD2	15	TGCAGTGCTCACCGGGGACGCGGGGGTTGGGATACGCAGTATTTT	CSAHRGRGGWDTQYF
TRBV3-1	TRBJ2-5	-	-	15	TGTGCCAGCAGCCAAGATAATCTAAGCATGAAGACCCAGTACTTC	CASSQDNLSMKTQYF
TRBV4-2	TRBJ2-5	few	TRBD2	17	TGTGCCAGCAGCCAGTCCAAAGCGGGGGGCAGCCAAGAGACCCAGTACTTC	CASSQSKAGGSQETQYF
TRBV12-3/TRBV12-4	TRBJ2-1	-	-	16	TGTGCCAGCAGTCTAGCTGTGGCAGTAAGATACAATGAGCAGTTCTTC	CASSLAVAVRYNEQFF
TRBV5-1	TRBJ2-3	many	TRBD2	15	TGCGCCAGCAGCTTGGAAGCGGGGGGGCGCGATACGCAGTATTTT	CASSLEAGGRDTQYF
TRBV29-1	TRBJ2-2	-	-	13	TGCAGCGTTACAAGGGGGTTCAGCGGGGAGCTGTTTTTT	CSVTRGFSGELFF
TRBV7-9	TRBJ2-5	many	-	13	TGTGCCAGCAGCTCCGAGGCTGGAGAGACCCAGTACTTC	CASSSEAGETQYF
TRBV2	TRBJ2-3	few	-	15	TGTGCCAGCAGTGAAACTAGCCTGGGCACAGATACGCAGTATTTT	CASSETSLGTDTQYF
TRBV25-1	TRBJ2-4	-	TRBD1	16	TGTGCCAGCAGTGAATTTAGAGGGGGCAGGGGAAACATTCAGTACTTC	CASSEFRGGRGNIQYF
TRBV20-1	TRBJ2-5	few	TRBD1	12	TGCAGTGCTAACGACAGGGGTGAGACCCAGTACTTC	CSANDRGETQYF
TRBV5-6	TRBJ1-6	many	TRBD1	15	TGTGCCAGCAGCCCGGGGGCAGGGGGTACGTCACCCCTCCACTTT	CASSPGAGGTSPLHF
TRBV7-9	TRBJ2-3	-	-	10	TGTGCCGGGTCCGGGGATACGCAGTATTTT	CAGSGDTQYF
TRBV28	TRBJ2-5	many	TRBD2	17	TGTGCCAGCAGTTTTCCGGCCGCGGGGGGTTCCCGGGAGACCCAGTACTTC	CASSFPAAGGSRETQYF
TRBV12-3/TRBV12-4	TRBJ2-5	-	TRBD2	15	TGTGCCAGCAGTTTAAGGCGGGAGGCCCAAGAGACCCAGTACTTC	CASSLRREAQETQYF
TRBV20-1	TRBJ1-5	many	-	15	TGCAGTGCTAGAATGGGGGGACGGGGCAATCAGCCCCAGCATTTT	CSARMGGRGNQPQHF
TRBV27	TRBJ1-2	many	TRBD1	13	TGTGCCAGCAGAGGTTGGGACAGCCATGGCTACACCTTC	CASRGWDSHGYTF
TRBV3-1	TRBJ2-3	many	TRBD1	13	TGTGCCAGCAGTTCCAGGGGGACAGATACGCAGTATTTT	CASSSRGTDTQYF
TRBV7-9	TRBJ2-2	few	-	14	TGTGCCAGCAGCTTCCCAGGGGTCTCCGGGGAGCTGTTTTTT	CASSFPGVSGELFF
TRBV19	TRBJ2-7	many	TRBD2	15	TGTGCCAGTAGTTCACTAGCGGGGGGCTCCTACGAGCAGTACTTC	CASSSLAGGSYEQYF